The rows below give T cell receptor beta chains drawn from one sample of a study of T cell repertoires in cytomegalovirus infection. TCRdb reprocessed the reads with MiXCR, giving one entry per CDR3 protein. The sample contains around 440,000 distinct CDR3 sequences, about 10% of which appear only once. The sample comprised PBMCs. The origin of the receptors is a human donor in good health (CMV status not recorded). Some clones in this sample may be carry-over from other donors' samples. CDR3s leave out the opening cysteine and the closing phenylalanine or tryptophan.

j_call: TRBJ2-3; v_call: TRBV14; cdr3_aa: ASSQDLGVDTQY
j_call: TRBJ2-3; v_call: TRBV28; cdr3_aa: ASSLPVTSGYTDTQY
j_call: TRBJ1-5; v_call: TRBV19; cdr3_aa: ASSIPTVLGGNQPQH
j_call: TRBJ2-1; v_call: TRBV7-3; cdr3_aa: ASSPLPAGGPNEQF
j_call: TRBJ2-7; v_call: TRBV29-1; cdr3_aa: SAAGYHEQY
j_call: TRBJ1-2; v_call: TRBV6-8; cdr3_aa: ASSSDRGQGYGYT
j_call: TRBJ1-6; v_call: TRBV27; cdr3_aa: ASSLGPLSPLH
j_call: TRBJ2-1; v_call: TRBV7-2; cdr3_aa: ASSSGGGNEQF
j_call: TRBJ2-1; v_call: TRBV7-6; cdr3_aa: ASSLGSGGASEQF
j_call: TRBJ2-7; v_call: TRBV7-9; cdr3_aa: ASSGLAGNHEQY
j_call: TRBJ2-5; v_call: TRBV7-8; cdr3_aa: ASSFRPTQETQY
j_call: TRBJ2-1; v_call: TRBV7-9; cdr3_aa: ASSPILAGVRNEQF
j_call: TRBJ2-1; v_call: TRBV10-3; cdr3_aa: AIGLAGGPYEQF
j_call: TRBJ2-2; v_call: TRBV7-3; cdr3_aa: ASSPQSGRRTGELF
j_call: TRBJ1-2; v_call: TRBV20-1; cdr3_aa: SANEGAINYGYT
j_call: TRBJ1-1; v_call: TRBV12-3/TRBV12-4; cdr3_aa: ASSLSGRAPEAF
j_call: TRBJ1-1; v_call: TRBV7-2; cdr3_aa: ASSDTLGDTEAF
j_call: TRBJ2-3; v_call: TRBV7-3; cdr3_aa: ASSLEPEATQY
j_call: TRBJ1-1; v_call: TRBV12-3/TRBV12-4; cdr3_aa: ASSEDRPHRAF
j_call: TRBJ2-3; v_call: TRBV6-6; cdr3_aa: ASKPAEDTQY
j_call: TRBJ2-7; v_call: TRBV7-9; cdr3_aa: ASSHRGGQGAYEQY
j_call: TRBJ2-3; v_call: TRBV7-9; cdr3_aa: ASSPYQSTDTQY
j_call: TRBJ2-5; v_call: TRBV7-9; cdr3_aa: ASSLTKAAETQY
j_call: TRBJ2-7; v_call: TRBV5-1; cdr3_aa: ASSLREKVYEQY
j_call: TRBJ2-1; v_call: TRBV29-1; cdr3_aa: SVDSAGAVEQF
j_call: TRBJ2-3; v_call: TRBV6-2/TRBV6-3; cdr3_aa: ASSYGRTSGGAATDTQY
j_call: TRBJ2-7; v_call: TRBV19; cdr3_aa: ARPLRASGRTVEQY
j_call: TRBJ2-5; v_call: TRBV7-9; cdr3_aa: ASSRVSGRGETQY
j_call: TRBJ1-5; v_call: TRBV28; cdr3_aa: ASSTSREPYSNQPQH
j_call: TRBJ2-1; v_call: TRBV20-1; cdr3_aa: SATNPGQGAYNEQF
j_call: TRBJ2-7; v_call: TRBV9; cdr3_aa: ASSVGTGEIGQY
j_call: TRBJ2-1; v_call: TRBV7-2; cdr3_aa: ASSPQTRVNEQF
j_call: TRBJ1-6; v_call: TRBV6-1; cdr3_aa: ASRGGDLSPLH
j_call: TRBJ2-7; v_call: TRBV7-2; cdr3_aa: AGSLEAGGPYEQY
j_call: TRBJ2-2; v_call: TRBV29-1; cdr3_aa: SVPSPLAVRNTRELF
j_call: TRBJ2-5; v_call: TRBV5-1; cdr3_aa: ASTSDNQETQY
j_call: TRBJ1-5; v_call: TRBV2; cdr3_aa: ASSVGQPQH
j_call: TRBJ1-1; v_call: TRBV3-1; cdr3_aa: ASSQDQLLGAEAF
j_call: TRBJ1-1; v_call: TRBV7-3; cdr3_aa: ASSPRDRDTEAF
j_call: TRBJ1-1; v_call: TRBV5-5; cdr3_aa: ASSLGIGQASPQAF
j_call: TRBJ1-1; v_call: TRBV14; cdr3_aa: ASSLQGGPEAF
j_call: TRBJ1-5; v_call: TRBV28; cdr3_aa: ASRTRRDNQPQH
j_call: TRBJ2-1; v_call: TRBV4-1; cdr3_aa: ASSPGGRSYNEQF
j_call: TRBJ2-1; v_call: TRBV19; cdr3_aa: ASSMGNRGGLADPSYNEQF
j_call: TRBJ2-7; v_call: TRBV19; cdr3_aa: ASSPRGQGYYEQY
j_call: TRBJ1-1; v_call: TRBV5-1; cdr3_aa: ASSLQTMNTEAF
j_call: TRBJ1-2; v_call: TRBV7-2; cdr3_aa: ASSPGQGRGEGYT
j_call: TRBJ2-7; v_call: TRBV7-8; cdr3_aa: ASSLVPDGPYEQY
j_call: TRBJ2-5; v_call: TRBV5-4; cdr3_aa: ASSSPTGGQETQY
j_call: TRBJ1-5; v_call: TRBV6-1; cdr3_aa: ASSDFRGAGQPQH
j_call: TRBJ1-5; v_call: TRBV20-1; cdr3_aa: SAPDRGWYSNQPQH
j_call: TRBJ2-1; v_call: TRBV5-1; cdr3_aa: ASSTPGAINNEQF